A selection of T cell receptor beta chains follows, all from one sample in a study of T-cell memory formation after mild COVID-19. TCRdb called the 5' RACE reads again in MiXCR, with one record for every CDR3 protein. The table has around 320,000 distinct CDR3 sequences, 25% to 30% seen once. Sequencing input: PBMCs or a T cell subset sorted from them (not recorded which). The source is an adult woman who had mild COVID-19 (a few samples of this study predate the infection). Cell type and time point are not known. The CDR3 runs from the conserved cysteine through the conserved F or W. Each record gives: CDR3 DNA, CDR3 protein, clone size, D gene, J gene, V gene. D genes are given only for firm matches. Rows give clone size only sometimes, using once, few, many, or a class for an expanded clone.

cdr3_nt: TGTGCCAGCATAGTCGGCAGGAACACCGGGGAGCTGTTTTTT; cdr3_aa: CASIVGRNTGELFF; clone_size: .; d_call: .; j_call: TRBJ2-2; v_call: TRBV2
cdr3_nt: TGCGCCAGCAGCTTGGCAGTAGACAGCCTTGAAGCTTTCTTT; cdr3_aa: CASSLAVDSLEAFF; clone_size: .; d_call: .; j_call: TRBJ1-1; v_call: TRBV5-1
cdr3_nt: TGCGCCAGCAGCCTCGCCCCACAGGGGACAGGTGGCAATCAGCCCCAGCATTTT; cdr3_aa: CASSLAPQGTGGNQPQHF; clone_size: .; d_call: TRBD1; j_call: TRBJ1-5; v_call: TRBV5-1
cdr3_nt: TGTGCCACCAGTGATTGGCCCGGGAGCGGGAGAAACTACGAGCAGTACTTC; cdr3_aa: CATSDWPGSGRNYEQYF; clone_size: few; d_call: TRBD2; j_call: TRBJ2-7; v_call: TRBV24-1
cdr3_nt: TGTGCCAGCAGCTCTGGCGGGATGAGCTCCTACGAGCAGTACTTC; cdr3_aa: CASSSGGMSSYEQYF; clone_size: few; d_call: .; j_call: TRBJ2-7; v_call: TRBV11-2
cdr3_nt: TGTGCCACAAGGGACAGGGGAATTGAGACCCAGTACTTC; cdr3_aa: CATRDRGIETQYF; clone_size: .; d_call: TRBD1; j_call: TRBJ2-5; v_call: TRBV12-3/TRBV12-4
cdr3_nt: TGTGCCAGTGGAACCGGGACAGGGCTCTACGAGCAGTACTTC; cdr3_aa: CASGTGTGLYEQYF; clone_size: .; d_call: TRBD1; j_call: TRBJ2-7; v_call: TRBV12-3/TRBV12-4
cdr3_nt: TGTGCCAGCAGTTTCCCCCAACTTACGCAGTATTTT; cdr3_aa: CASSFPQLTQYF; clone_size: many; d_call: .; j_call: TRBJ2-3; v_call: TRBV12-3/TRBV12-4
cdr3_nt: TGCAGTGCTAGAGCTCCTAGCGGGGGAGATACGCAGTATTTT; cdr3_aa: CSARAPSGGDTQYF; clone_size: few; d_call: TRBD2; j_call: TRBJ2-3; v_call: TRBV20-1
cdr3_nt: TGCAGTGCTAGAGTCGACGAGCGGGGATACTACGAGCAGTACTTC; cdr3_aa: CSARVDERGYYEQYF; clone_size: few; d_call: TRBD2; j_call: TRBJ2-7; v_call: TRBV20-1
cdr3_nt: TGTGCCAGCACCGCATTCCATCGACAGGGTAATGGTGCTGAAGCTTTCTTT; cdr3_aa: CASTAFHRQGNGAEAFF; clone_size: .; d_call: TRBD1; j_call: TRBJ1-1; v_call: TRBV12-3/TRBV12-4
cdr3_nt: TGCAGTGCTAAGCCACTCGGGACAGTGGGAGAAAAACTGTTTTTT; cdr3_aa: CSAKPLGTVGEKLFF; clone_size: .; d_call: TRBD1; j_call: TRBJ1-4; v_call: TRBV20-1
cdr3_nt: TGTGCCAGCAGCTTCTCGACAACAACTAATGAAAAACTGTTTTTT; cdr3_aa: CASSFSTTTNEKLFF; clone_size: .; d_call: .; j_call: TRBJ1-4; v_call: TRBV7-9
cdr3_nt: TGTGCCAGCAGCGTAGGGGACAAGACCTATGGCTACACCTTC; cdr3_aa: CASSVGDKTYGYTF; clone_size: .; d_call: .; j_call: TRBJ1-2; v_call: TRBV9
cdr3_nt: TGTGCCAGCTCACGGGGGACCGCGAATCAGCCCCAGCATTTT; cdr3_aa: CASSRGTANQPQHF; clone_size: .; d_call: .; j_call: TRBJ1-5; v_call: TRBV18
cdr3_nt: TGTGCCAGCAGTGACCCGGCTAGCGGGGGCCTGAGGGGGCCCCAGTACTTC; cdr3_aa: CASSDPASGGLRGPQYF; clone_size: .; d_call: TRBD2; j_call: TRBJ2-5; v_call: TRBV25-1
cdr3_nt: TGCGCCAGCAGCCGGAGGTGGGGGAACACTGAAGCTTTCTTT; cdr3_aa: CASSRRWGNTEAFF; clone_size: .; d_call: .; j_call: TRBJ1-1; v_call: TRBV5-1
cdr3_nt: TGTGCCAGCAGCTTGGATGTGGATACGCAGTATTTT; cdr3_aa: CASSLDVDTQYF; clone_size: many; d_call: .; j_call: TRBJ2-3; v_call: TRBV5-5
cdr3_nt: TGTGCCAGCAGCCCCCTGGAGGGCGAGAATGAAAAACTGTTTTTT; cdr3_aa: CASSPLEGENEKLFF; clone_size: .; d_call: .; j_call: TRBJ1-4; v_call: TRBV4-2
cdr3_nt: TGCGCCAGCAGCGAACTGGACACCGCCGGGGAGCTGTTTTTT; cdr3_aa: CASSELDTAGELFF; clone_size: many; d_call: .; j_call: TRBJ2-2; v_call: TRBV5-1
cdr3_nt: TGTGCCAGCAGCGTAGCGGGGCCCCAAGAGACCCAGTACTTC; cdr3_aa: CASSVAGPQETQYF; clone_size: .; d_call: .; j_call: TRBJ2-5; v_call: TRBV9
cdr3_nt: TGCGCCAGCAGCTTATTAGGGGACATCGGTGAAAAACTGTTTTTT; cdr3_aa: CASSLLGDIGEKLFF; clone_size: few; d_call: .; j_call: TRBJ1-4; v_call: TRBV5-1
cdr3_nt: TGTGCCAGCAGTGTCATGGGGGCGGCTGAAGCTTTCTTT; cdr3_aa: CASSVMGAAEAFF; clone_size: few; d_call: .; j_call: TRBJ1-1; v_call: TRBV2
cdr3_nt: TGCGCCAGCCGTGATATACAGGGAAGTAGGACTGAAGCTTTCTTT; cdr3_aa: CASRDIQGSRTEAFF; clone_size: .; d_call: .; j_call: TRBJ1-1; v_call: TRBV4-3
cdr3_nt: TGTGCCAGCATAACTAGCGGGAGGCCCGGGGAGCTGTTTTTT; cdr3_aa: CASITSGRPGELFF; clone_size: .; d_call: TRBD2; j_call: TRBJ2-2; v_call: TRBV7-9
cdr3_nt: TGCGCCAGCAGCGCGGCGGCGGGGTACGAGCAGTACTTC; cdr3_aa: CASSAAAGYEQYF; clone_size: few; d_call: .; j_call: TRBJ2-7; v_call: TRBV5-1
cdr3_nt: TGTGCCAGCAGTTCGGAGGGAGGTAAACCCCAGCATTTT; cdr3_aa: CASSSEGGKPQHF; clone_size: .; d_call: .; j_call: TRBJ1-5; v_call: TRBV12-3/TRBV12-4
cdr3_nt: TGCAGTGCTAGAGATGAGACAACATATTATAATTCACCCCTCCACTTT; cdr3_aa: CSARDETTYYNSPLHF; clone_size: .; d_call: .; j_call: TRBJ1-6; v_call: TRBV20-1
cdr3_nt: TGTGCCAGCAGCCCCCAAACTAGCGGGGGTTTCAAGCAGTATTTT; cdr3_aa: CASSPQTSGGFKQYF; clone_size: .; d_call: TRBD2; j_call: TRBJ2-3; v_call: TRBV5-5
cdr3_nt: TGTGCCAGCAGCCAAATCGGGTTCCTGACAGAGGGCTACACCTTC; cdr3_aa: CASSQIGFLTEGYTF; clone_size: few; d_call: .; j_call: TRBJ1-2; v_call: TRBV9
cdr3_nt: TGTGCCAGCAGTCCAAGAGGACAGGGCGATGAAAAACTGTTTTTT; cdr3_aa: CASSPRGQGDEKLFF; clone_size: .; d_call: TRBD1; j_call: TRBJ1-4; v_call: TRBV4-2
cdr3_nt: TGTGCCAGCAGCTTAACGGGTCAGATCTACGAGCAGTACTTC; cdr3_aa: CASSLTGQIYEQYF; clone_size: .; d_call: .; j_call: TRBJ2-7; v_call: TRBV7-3
cdr3_nt: TGTGCCAGCAGTTTAGACCCCCGGGACTCGTCCTACGAGCAGTACTTC; cdr3_aa: CASSLDPRDSSYEQYF; clone_size: .; d_call: .; j_call: TRBJ2-7; v_call: TRBV27
cdr3_nt: TGCAGTGCTCTTAGAGCGGACAGGGGGAACACTGAAGCTTTCTTT; cdr3_aa: CSALRADRGNTEAFF; clone_size: .; d_call: TRBD1; j_call: TRBJ1-1; v_call: TRBV20-1
cdr3_nt: TGTGCCAGCAGCCGGTTAGCGGGGCTCCAAGAGACCCAGTACTTC; cdr3_aa: CASSRLAGLQETQYF; clone_size: .; d_call: TRBD2; j_call: TRBJ2-5; v_call: TRBV7-3
cdr3_nt: TGCGCCAGCAGCTTGGTACCAGGGGGTTCAAACTATGGCTACACCTTC; cdr3_aa: CASSLVPGGSNYGYTF; clone_size: .; d_call: TRBD1; j_call: TRBJ1-2; v_call: TRBV5-1
cdr3_nt: TGTGCCAGCAGCTTAGGGTCAGGAGGTGGGGATGAGCAGTTCTTC; cdr3_aa: CASSLGSGGGDEQFF; clone_size: few; d_call: .; j_call: TRBJ2-1; v_call: TRBV7-6
cdr3_nt: TGTGCCATCAGTGAGTCTGGACAGGATCGCTATGGCTACACCTTC; cdr3_aa: CAISESGQDRYGYTF; clone_size: few; d_call: TRBD1; j_call: TRBJ1-2; v_call: TRBV10-3
cdr3_nt: TGTGCCAGCAGCTCACTCAGGGGGAGCTCCTACAATGAGCAGTTCTTC; cdr3_aa: CASSSLRGSSYNEQFF; clone_size: .; d_call: TRBD1; j_call: TRBJ2-1; v_call: TRBV9
cdr3_nt: TGCGCCAGCAGCATCACCGGGACAAAGAACACTGAAGCTTTCTTT; cdr3_aa: CASSITGTKNTEAFF; clone_size: few; d_call: .; j_call: TRBJ1-1; v_call: TRBV5-1
cdr3_nt: TGCGCCAGCAGCTTCGTAACGTCTAGCACAGATACGCAGTATTTT; cdr3_aa: CASSFVTSSTDTQYF; clone_size: .; d_call: .; j_call: TRBJ2-3; v_call: TRBV5-1
cdr3_nt: TGTGCCAGCAGTTCAGCTAAGGCTGTGGAGACCCAGTACTTC; cdr3_aa: CASSSAKAVETQYF; clone_size: .; d_call: .; j_call: TRBJ2-5; v_call: TRBV12-3/TRBV12-4
cdr3_nt: TGTGCCACCAGGACTAGCGGGAGTAATGAGCAGTTCTTC; cdr3_aa: CATRTSGSNEQFF; clone_size: .; d_call: TRBD2; j_call: TRBJ2-1; v_call: TRBV24-1
cdr3_nt: TGCAGCGTTGGACAGGGGGCAGAGAGTCAGCCCCAGCATTTT; cdr3_aa: CSVGQGAESQPQHF; clone_size: many; d_call: TRBD1; j_call: TRBJ1-5; v_call: TRBV29-1
cdr3_nt: TGTGCCAGCAGGCTTTGGGTCGCCTGGGGGCGGGAGGAGCCCTACAATGAGCAGTTCTTC; cdr3_aa: CASRLWVAWGREEPYNEQFF; clone_size: .; d_call: TRBD2; j_call: TRBJ2-1; v_call: TRBV5-6
cdr3_nt: TGTGCCAGCTCCAGGGCTTACTATGGCTACACCTTC; cdr3_aa: CASSRAYYGYTF; clone_size: .; d_call: .; j_call: TRBJ1-2; v_call: TRBV19
cdr3_nt: TGTGCCAGCAGCAATACCGGGAATGAGCAGTTCTTC; cdr3_aa: CASSNTGNEQFF; clone_size: once; d_call: .; j_call: TRBJ2-1; v_call: TRBV11-2
cdr3_nt: TGTGCCAGCGTTATTGAGGGGGGCACAGATACGCAGTATTTT; cdr3_aa: CASVIEGGTDTQYF; clone_size: .; d_call: .; j_call: TRBJ2-3; v_call: TRBV9
cdr3_nt: TGTGCCAGCAGCTTAGCCGGACAGCACACTGAAGCTTTCTTT; cdr3_aa: CASSLAGQHTEAFF; clone_size: few; d_call: .; j_call: TRBJ1-1; v_call: TRBV7-9
cdr3_nt: TGCGCCAGCTCCTGGGGCAGCATGAACACTGAAGCTTTCTTT; cdr3_aa: CASSWGSMNTEAFF; clone_size: .; d_call: .; j_call: TRBJ1-1; v_call: TRBV4-1
cdr3_nt: TGTGCCAGCTCACCAAGTAAGGGAACGTCACCCCTCCACTTT; cdr3_aa: CASSPSKGTSPLHF; clone_size: .; d_call: .; j_call: TRBJ1-6; v_call: TRBV18
cdr3_nt: TGTGCCAGCAGCCGGGGGGCAGTCTACGAGCAGTACTTC; cdr3_aa: CASSRGAVYEQYF; clone_size: many; d_call: .; j_call: TRBJ2-7; v_call: TRBV5-4
cdr3_nt: TGTGCCAGCAGCTTGAAGGGTTCAAGGGGGCGATACGGAAACACCATATATTTT; cdr3_aa: CASSLKGSRGRYGNTIYF; clone_size: few; d_call: TRBD1; j_call: TRBJ1-3; v_call: TRBV5-6
cdr3_nt: TGTGCGATTGGTAGAGACAGGGCCCTCTCTGGAAACACCATATATTTT; cdr3_aa: CAIGRDRALSGNTIYF; clone_size: .; d_call: TRBD1; j_call: TRBJ1-3; v_call: TRBV7-9
cdr3_nt: TGTGCCACCAGTCACGGGCGGGAGGGTGCAGATACGCAGTATTTT; cdr3_aa: CATSHGREGADTQYF; clone_size: few; d_call: TRBD2; j_call: TRBJ2-3; v_call: TRBV24-1
cdr3_nt: TGTGCCAGCTCACTCTGGACTAGCGGGGTGGACAATGAGCAGTTCTTC; cdr3_aa: CASSLWTSGVDNEQFF; clone_size: .; d_call: TRBD2; j_call: TRBJ2-1; v_call: TRBV18
cdr3_nt: TGTGCCACCAGCAGAGCTGGTGTAACCGGGGAGCTGTTTTTT; cdr3_aa: CATSRAGVTGELFF; clone_size: .; d_call: .; j_call: TRBJ2-2; v_call: TRBV15
cdr3_nt: TGCGCCAGCAGCCAAGATCTTGCCTCGGCGGGTAACACTGAAGCTTTCTTT; cdr3_aa: CASSQDLASAGNTEAFF; clone_size: few; d_call: .; j_call: TRBJ1-1; v_call: TRBV4-1
cdr3_nt: TGTGCCAGCAGTGTTGGTCAGGGGGGCACTGAAGCTTTCTTT; cdr3_aa: CASSVGQGGTEAFF; clone_size: few; d_call: TRBD1; j_call: TRBJ1-1; v_call: TRBV6-1
cdr3_nt: TGCAGTGCTCCGTGGATGGGCAGGGGCCCGTCATACCAGCCCCAGCATTTT; cdr3_aa: CSAPWMGRGPSYQPQHF; clone_size: few; d_call: .; j_call: TRBJ1-5; v_call: TRBV20-1